These 9 T cell receptor beta chains originate from one sample sequenced in a study of tumor-infiltrating lymphocytes in primary liver carcinoma. Extraction of RNA together with DNA used about 20-34 mg of unsorted bulk tissue. TCR beta cDNA was made from 500 ng total RNA with a constant-region primer. It was through three nested multiplex PCR rounds of slightly modified ARM-PCR that TCR beta libraries arose. Primers for the first two PCR rounds were TRBV1-TRBV30 forward primers and a C-beta reverse primer (roughly 10 cycles per round). TCRdb re-called the multiplex PCR reads through MiXCR, storing one row per CDR3 protein. The sample has 90,000 to 150,000 distinct CDR3 sequences, approximately 68% seen once. Source material: tumor-adjacent normal liver tissue. All receptors come from a woman aged 60-75 years with primary liver carcinoma and hepatitis B virus infection.

Points on this clonotype: At one boundary the junction diverges from the germline segment, which might be a read error. V is TRBV7-7 and J is TRBJ2-2; D possibly corresponds to TRBD1 (7 bases). Germline CDR1 reads SSHAT; CDR2 reads FNYEAQ (reference sequence). CDR3 length equals 16 residues. CDR3 amino acids: CASSPRPRGPTGGLFF. CDR3 sequence (DNA): TGTGCTAGCAGCCCCCGGCCTAGGGGGCCCACCGGGGGGCTGTTTTTT.

In regard to this clonotype: A much larger clonotype is one base distant, so this may be a read error. The V gene is TRBV28, the J gene TRBJ2-1; 10 bases align to TRBD2. The CDR3 extends over 16 amino acids. The V gene's germline CDR1 is MDHEN and CDR2 SYDVKM. The junction had 10 bases not matched to a gene; V was cut back by 3 bases and J by 8 bases. CDR3 amino acids: CASSFISGRVMDEQFF. For the CDR3, the DNA is TGTGCCAGCAGTTTTATAAGCGGGAGGGTTATGGATGAGCAGTTCTTC.

The chain recombines TRBV11-2 with TRBJ1-4; possible D gene TRBD1, 6 bases. The CDR3 length is 17 residues. The germline V gene encodes CDR1 SGHAT and CDR2 FQNNGV. Written as DNA, the CDR3 is TGTGGCGGCAGCCTCAACCGACAGGCTGCAACTAATGAAAAACTGTTTTTT. Translating gives CGGSLNRQAATNEKLFF.

The CDR3 nucleotides read TGTGCCAGCAGTTACGGGTGGATGGGGTATGGCTACACCTTC. Its protein product is CASSYGWMGYGYTF. The chain couples TRBV6-5 to TRBJ1-2, with no clear D. This CDR3 is built from 14 residues. Germline values: CDR1 MNHEY, CDR2 SVGAGI. V dropped 2 bases and J dropped 5 bases, with 12 bases sitting between them.

The chain joins TRBV9 to TRBJ1-1, with a tentative D call TRBD1 (6 bases). Deletions cut 4 bases from V and 1 base from J, with 20 bases between. The CDR3 spans 17 residues. Germline assignment: CDR1 SGDLS and CDR2 YYNGEE. This CDR3 reads CASSPPTGLLGNTEAFF. In nucleotides, the CDR3 is TGTGCCAGCAGCCCCCCCACAGGGCTATTGGGGAACACTGAAGCTTTCTTT.

This clonotype was found many times. The rearrangement links TRBV13 to TRBJ2-1, with D hard to call. Germline V gene sequence: CDR1 PRHDT, CDR2 FYEKMQ (reference sequence). Trimming stripped 3 bases from V and 10 bases from J, with 13 bases between. The CDR3 has 13 residues. The CDR3 coding sequence is TGTGCCAGCAGCTTGACCCAGATCGGGGAGCAGTTCTTC. Its protein product is CASSLTQIGEQFF. The full variable domain, completed using reference TRBV13 and TRBJ2-1, is AAGVIQSPRHLIKEKRETATLKCYPIPRHDTVYWYQQGPGQDPQFLISFYEKMQSDKGSIPDRFSAQQFSDYHSELNMSSLELGDSALYFCASSLTQIGEQFFGPGTRLTVL.

Concerning this clonotype itself: The junction departs from the called germline gene at one end, perhaps through a read error. The chain combines TRBV29-1 with TRBJ2-3, with 8 positions matching TRBD1. Germline V gene data show CDR1 as SQVTM and CDR2 as ANQGSEA. The CDR3 runs 15 residues. CDR3 sequence (DNA): TGCACCGTTGGGGAGCAGGGGGCAGGCACAGATACGCAGTATTTT. It codes for CTVGEQGAGTDTQYF.

A single count supports this clonotype. The junction does not match germline at one end; this may be a read error. This chain connects TRBV29-1 to TRBJ2-1; D is possibly TRBD2 (6 bases). The CDR3 contains 15 residues. The germline gives CDR1 SQVTM, CDR2 ANQGSEA. CDR3 sequence (DNA): TGCAGCGTTGAAGGGGGACTCCCTTCCTACAATGAGCGGTTCTTC. The encoded protein is CSVEGGLPSYNERFF.

As regards this clonotype: An end of the junction differs from the germline gene, which may be a read error. The rearrangement joins TRBV12-3 or TRBV12-4 to TRBJ2-5; weak D call: TRBD1 (6 bases). The CDR3 extends over 13 amino acids. This CDR3 is CASGLGGQETLYF. The CDR3 DNA follows: TGTGCCAGCGGTTTAGGGGGACAAGAGACCCTGTACTTC.